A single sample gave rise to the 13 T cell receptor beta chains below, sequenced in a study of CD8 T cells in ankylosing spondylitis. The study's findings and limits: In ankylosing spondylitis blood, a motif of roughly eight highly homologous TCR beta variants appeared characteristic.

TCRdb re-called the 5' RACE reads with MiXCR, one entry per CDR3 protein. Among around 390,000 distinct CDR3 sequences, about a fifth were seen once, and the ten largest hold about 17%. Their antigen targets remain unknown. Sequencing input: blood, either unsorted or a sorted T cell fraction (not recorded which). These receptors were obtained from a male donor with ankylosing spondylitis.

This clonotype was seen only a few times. The CDR3 DNA reads as TGTGCCAGCAGCTCCGGACTAGCGGGAGGAATAGTCAATGAGCAGTTCTTC. It encodes CASSSGLAGGIVNEQFF. The rearrangement uses TRBV11-3 and TRBJ2-1; 14 bases align to TRBD2. The CDR3 sequence is 17 residues long. Unmatched junction bases numbered 8, after V lost 4 bases and J lost 6 bases. CDR1 is SGHNT, CDR2 YENEEA, per germline.

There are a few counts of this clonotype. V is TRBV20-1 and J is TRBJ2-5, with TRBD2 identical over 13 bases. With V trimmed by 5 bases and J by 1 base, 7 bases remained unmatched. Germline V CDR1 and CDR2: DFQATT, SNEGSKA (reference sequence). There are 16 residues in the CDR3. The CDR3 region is CSAARLAGGSQETQYF. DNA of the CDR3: TGCAGTGCTGCTCGACTAGCGGGGGGTTCCCAAGAGACCCAGTACTTC.

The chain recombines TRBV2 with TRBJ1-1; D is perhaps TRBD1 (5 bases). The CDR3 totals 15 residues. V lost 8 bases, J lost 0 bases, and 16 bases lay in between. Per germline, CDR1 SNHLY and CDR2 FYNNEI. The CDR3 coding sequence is TGTGCCAGCCAACCCAACAGGTTCATGAACACTGAAGCTTTCTTT. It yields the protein CASQPNRFMNTEAFF.

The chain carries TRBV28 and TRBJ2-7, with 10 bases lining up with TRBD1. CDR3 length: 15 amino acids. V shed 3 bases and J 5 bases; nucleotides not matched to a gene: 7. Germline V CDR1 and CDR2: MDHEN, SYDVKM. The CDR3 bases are TGTGCCAGCAGTTTCTCGGGACAGGGGAGGCACGAGCAGTACTTC. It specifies CASSFSGQGRHEQYF.

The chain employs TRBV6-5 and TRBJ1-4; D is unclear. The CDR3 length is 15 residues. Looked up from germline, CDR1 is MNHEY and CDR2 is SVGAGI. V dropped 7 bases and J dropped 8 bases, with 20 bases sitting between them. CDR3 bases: TGTGCCAGCACCTTACCGAAGTCAGGTGGCGAAAAACTGTTTTTT. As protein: CASTLPKSGGEKLFF.

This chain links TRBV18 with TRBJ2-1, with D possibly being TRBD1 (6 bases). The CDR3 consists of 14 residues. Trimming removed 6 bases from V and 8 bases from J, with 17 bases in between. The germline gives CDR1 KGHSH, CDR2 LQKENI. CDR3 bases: TGTGCCAGCTCGCGCCGGGACAAACTTTATGAGCAGTTCTTC. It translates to CASSRRDKLYEQFF. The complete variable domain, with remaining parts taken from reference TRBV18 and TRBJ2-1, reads NAGVMQNPRHLVRRRGQEARLRCSPMKGHSHVYWYRQLPEEGLKFMVYLQKENIIDESGMPKERFSAEFPKEGPSILRIQQVVRGDSAAYFCASSRRDKLYEQFFGPGTRLTVL.

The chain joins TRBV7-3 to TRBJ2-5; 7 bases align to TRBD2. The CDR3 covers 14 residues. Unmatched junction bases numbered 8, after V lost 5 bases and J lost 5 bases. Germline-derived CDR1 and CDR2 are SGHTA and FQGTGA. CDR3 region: CASSAFPGGETQYF. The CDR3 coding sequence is TGTGCCAGCAGCGCTTTCCCGGGAGGCGAGACCCAGTACTTC.

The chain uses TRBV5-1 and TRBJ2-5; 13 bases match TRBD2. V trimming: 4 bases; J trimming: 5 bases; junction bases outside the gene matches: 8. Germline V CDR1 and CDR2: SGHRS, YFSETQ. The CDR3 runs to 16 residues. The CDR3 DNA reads TGCGCCAGCAGCCAGGGACTAGCGGGACGTGGTGAGACCCAGTACTTC. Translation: CASSQGLAGRGETQYF.

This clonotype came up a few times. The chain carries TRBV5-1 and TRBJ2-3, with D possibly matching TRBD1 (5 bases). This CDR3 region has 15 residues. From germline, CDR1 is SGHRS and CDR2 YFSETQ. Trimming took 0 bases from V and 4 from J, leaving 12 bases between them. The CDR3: CASSLEGRVADTQYF. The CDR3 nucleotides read TGCGCCAGCAGCTTGGAGGGCAGGGTGGCAGATACGCAGTATTTT.

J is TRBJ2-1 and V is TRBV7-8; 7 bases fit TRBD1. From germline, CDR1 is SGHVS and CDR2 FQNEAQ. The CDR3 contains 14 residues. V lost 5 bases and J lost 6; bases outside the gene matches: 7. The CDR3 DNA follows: TGTGCCAGCAGCCTCTGGGGACAGCGCAATGAGCAGTTCTTC. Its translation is CASSLWGQRNEQFF.

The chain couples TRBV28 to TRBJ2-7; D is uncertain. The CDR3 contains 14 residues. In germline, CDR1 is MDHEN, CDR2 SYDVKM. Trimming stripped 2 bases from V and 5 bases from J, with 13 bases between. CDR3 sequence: CASSLTVSTNEQYF. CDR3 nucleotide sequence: TGTGCCAGCAGTTTAACTGTTTCCACCAACGAGCAGTACTTC.

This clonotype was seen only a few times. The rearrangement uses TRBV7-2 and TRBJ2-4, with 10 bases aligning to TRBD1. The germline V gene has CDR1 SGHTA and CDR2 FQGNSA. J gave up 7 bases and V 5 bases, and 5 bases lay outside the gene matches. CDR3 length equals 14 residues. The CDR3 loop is CASSARQGANIQYF. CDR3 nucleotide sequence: TGTGCCAGCAGCGCAAGACAGGGGGCCAACATTCAGTACTTC.

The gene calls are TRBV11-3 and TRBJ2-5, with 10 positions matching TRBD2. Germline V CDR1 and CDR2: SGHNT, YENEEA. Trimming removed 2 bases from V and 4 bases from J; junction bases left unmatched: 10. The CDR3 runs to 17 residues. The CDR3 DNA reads TGTGCCAGCAGCTTATTTAGCCTAGCGGGGGTCCCAGAGACCCAGTACTTC. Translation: CASSLFSLAGVPETQYF.